This entry features one TCR beta chain sequence. This sample was included in a study of blood T cell repertoires in COVID-19. About the research overall: Researchers got acute and convalescent COVID-19 samples from the United States, Italy and Spain.

Profiled with immunoSEQ multiplex PCR; TCRdb holds only in-frame clones, not every one. Among approximately 270,000 clones listed, about 89% were seen once. After removal of 4 bases from V and 5 bases from J, the junction contained 16 bases not matched to a gene. The germline V gene has CDR1 SGHRS and CDR2 YFSETQ. The CDR3 is made up of 17 amino acids. Sequenced material: peripheral blood. The chain has TRBV5-1 and TRBJ2-5; TRBD1 matches 8 bases. The sequence came from a man aged 40-50 years with active or convalescent COVID-19. CDR3 DNA sequence: TGCGCCAGCAGCGCGGGATTTAACAGGGGGAGGCAGGAGACCCAGTACTTC. Translating it yields CASSAGFNRGRQETQYF.